The sequence of this T cell receptor (beta chain) was determined in a study of cytomegalovirus exposure and HLA in healthy donors. Germline V gene lookup returns CDR1 MNHEY and CDR2 SVGAGI. CDR3 size: 14 residues. The ends lost 7 bases at V and 4 bases at J; junction bases unmatched: 6. Primers: 60 Vbeta forward and 13 Jbeta reverse. Using immunoSEQ multiplex PCR, the repertoire was profiled, and TCRdb retains in-frame clones only, with some absent. The sample holds 200,000 to 250,000 clones. The sequence was obtained from a girl aged 2 to 9 in good health and CMV-seropositive. This chain connects TRBV6-5 to TRBJ2-5; 10 nucleotides match TRBD1. The sample consisted of PBMCs. CDR3 sequence (DNA): TGTGCCAGCACCGCGACAGGGGGCTTAGAGACCCAGTACTTC. Residues: CASTATGGLETQYF.